Listed here are 10 T cell receptor beta chains from one sample, sequenced in a study of identical twins. One entry per CDR3 protein, called by TCRdb with MiXCR from the 5' RACE reads. Found here are 500,000 or so distinct CDR3 sequences, roughly a fifth of them singletons; the top ten hold around 0.9%. These data were likewise used in another study, on T cells expressing NK-cell markers.

The sample taken for sequencing was CD4+ T cells sorted from blood. The receptors were gathered from a young woman in good health.

The genes are TRBV15 and TRBJ1-2, with D possibly being TRBD1 (6 bases). Trimming cost V 0 bases and J 9 bases, with 11 bases left between them. The CDR3 covers 13 residues. Germline CDR1 is LNHNV and CDR2 is YYDKDF (reference sequence). The CDR3 region has the DNA TGTGCCACCAGCAGAGATCCGCGGGACAGCTACACCTTC. Amino acid sequence: CATSRDPRDSYTF.

As regards this clonotype: A much larger clone lies one base from this, so it may be a read error. The V and J genes are TRBV7-2 and TRBJ2-3, with D unresolved. CDR1 and CDR2 (germline): SGHTA, FQGNSA. With 7 bases removed from V and 3 bases from J, the gap between germline ends came to 5 bases. This CDR3 has 11 amino acids. As DNA, the CDR3 is TGTGCCAGCACCCAAACAGATACGCAGTATTTT. Residues: CASTQTDTQYF. The variable domain in full, completed from reference TRBV7-2 and TRBJ2-3, reads GAGVSQSPSNKVTEKGKDVELRCDPISGHTALYWYRQSLGQGLEFLIYFQGNSAPDKSGLPSDRFSAERTGGSVSTLTIQRTQQEDSAVYLCASTQTDTQYFGPGTRLTVL.

This clonotype was picked up a small number of times. The chain uses TRBV19 and TRBJ1-1; D ambiguous. The V gene's germline CDR1 is LNHDA and CDR2 SQIVND (reference sequence). V was clipped by 3 bases and J by 2 bases, with 7 bases between them. This CDR3 region has 13 residues. The CDR3 region has the DNA TGTGCCAGTAGTATGTGGCTCAACACTGAAGCTTTCTTT. This translates into CASSMWLNTEAFF.

This chain links TRBV5-1 with TRBJ2-1; 12 positions match TRBD2. Germline CDR1 SGHRS, CDR2 YFSETQ. CDR3 length equals 15 residues. Trimming removed 1 base from V and 10 bases from J; junction bases left unmatched: 6. The CDR3 is CASSLTSGRTREQFF. In nucleotides, the CDR3 is TGCGCCAGCAGCTTGACTAGCGGGAGGACCAGGGAGCAGTTCTTC.

CDR3 sequence reads: CASSRQSYNSPLHF. The DNA of the CDR3 is TGTGCCAGCAGCCGACAGTCGTATAATTCACCCCTCCACTTT. V is TRBV5-6 and J is TRBJ1-6, with D possibly TRBD1 on 5 matching bases. V lost 4 bases to trimming and J lost 4 bases, with 9 bases between them. Looked up from germline, CDR1 is SGHDT and CDR2 is YYEEEE. The CDR3 extends over 14 amino acids.

Only a few counts were recorded for this clonotype. The gene calls are TRBV12-3 or TRBV12-4 and TRBJ2-2; D is ambiguous. The CDR3 runs 11 residues. The ends were cut back, 7 bases at V and 6 bases at J, with 6 bases in the middle. The CDR3: CASTPAGELFF. The CDR3 bases are TGTGCCAGCACCCCTGCCGGGGAGCTGTTTTTT.

This sequence joins TRBV6-1 and TRBJ1-1, with 8 bases aligning to TRBD1. Germline lookup yields CDR1 MNHNS and CDR2 SASEGT. The CDR3 is made up of 13 amino acids. V dropped 6 bases and J dropped 6; count of bases not matched to a gene: 6. CDR3 sequence: CASSPRGQAEAFF. DNA for the CDR3: TGTGCCAGCAGCCCCAGGGGGCAGGCTGAAGCTTTCTTT.

The V gene is TRBV7-9, the J gene TRBJ1-4, with D unclear. Germline V gives CDR1 SEHNR, CDR2 FQNEAQ (reference sequence). CDR3 length: 15 residues. V was clipped by 8 bases and J by 8 bases, with 21 bases between them. Here the CDR3 DNA reads TGTGCCAGCCAAAGGGAGGGAGGCCGCTTGGAAAAACTGTTTTTT. Its translation is CASQREGGRLEKLFF.

This clonotype appeared a few times. The V gene is TRBV29-1, the J gene TRBJ2-5; D is unresolved. CDR3 length: 13 amino acids. V lost 6 bases, J lost 3 bases, and 14 bases lay in between. Germline CDR1 reads SQVTM; CDR2 reads ANQGSEA. The CDR3 sequence: CSVGLRQEETQYF. In DNA form, the CDR3 reads TGCAGCGTGGGCCTTCGACAAGAAGAGACCCAGTACTTC. The complete variable domain, with remaining parts taken from reference TRBV29-1 and TRBJ2-5, reads SAVISQKPSRDICQRGTSLTIQCQVDSQVTMMFWYRQQPGQSLTLIATANQGSEATYESGFVIDKFPISRPNLTFSTLTVSNMSPEDSSIYLCSVGLRQEETQYFGPGTRLLVL.

V gene TRBV20-1 combines with J gene TRBJ2-7; no reliable D call. Trimming took 5 bases from V and 0 from J, leaving 14 bases between them. Germline V gives CDR1 DFQATT, CDR2 SNEGSKA (reference sequence). The CDR3 is 14 residues long. The CDR3 loop is CSAQSGISSYEQYF. The CDR3 DNA reads as TGCAGTGCTCAATCGGGCATAAGCTCCTACGAGCAGTACTTC.